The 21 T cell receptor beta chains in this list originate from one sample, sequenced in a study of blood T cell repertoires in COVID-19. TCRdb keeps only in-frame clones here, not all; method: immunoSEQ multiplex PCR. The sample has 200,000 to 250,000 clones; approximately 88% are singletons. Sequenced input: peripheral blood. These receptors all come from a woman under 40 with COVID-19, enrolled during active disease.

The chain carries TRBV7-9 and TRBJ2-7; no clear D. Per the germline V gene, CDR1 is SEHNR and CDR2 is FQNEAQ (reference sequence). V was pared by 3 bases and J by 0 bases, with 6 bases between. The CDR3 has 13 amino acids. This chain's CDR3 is CASSFGGSYEQYV. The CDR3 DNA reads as TGTGCCAGCAGCTTCGGCGGCTCCTACGAGCAGTACGTC.

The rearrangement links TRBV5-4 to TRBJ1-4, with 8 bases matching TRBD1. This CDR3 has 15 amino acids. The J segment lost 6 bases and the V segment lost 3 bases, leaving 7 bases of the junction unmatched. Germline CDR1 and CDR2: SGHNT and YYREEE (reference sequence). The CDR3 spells CASSWYRGEDEKLFF. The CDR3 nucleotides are TGTGCCAGCAGCTGGTACAGGGGGGAGGATGAAAAACTGTTTTTT.

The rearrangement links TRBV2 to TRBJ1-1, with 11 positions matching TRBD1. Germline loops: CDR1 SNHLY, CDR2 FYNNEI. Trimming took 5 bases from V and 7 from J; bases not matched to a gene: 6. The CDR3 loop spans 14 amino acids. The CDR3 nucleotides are TGTGCCAGCAGTAGGACAGGGGGCATGAGTGAAGCTTTCTTT. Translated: CASSRTGGMSEAFF.

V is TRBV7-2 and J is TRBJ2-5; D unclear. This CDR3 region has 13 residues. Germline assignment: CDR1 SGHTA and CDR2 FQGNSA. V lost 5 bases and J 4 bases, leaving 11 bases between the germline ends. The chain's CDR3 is CASSRGSGETQYF. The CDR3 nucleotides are TGTGCCAGCAGCCGAGGTTCTGGAGAGACCCAGTACTTC.

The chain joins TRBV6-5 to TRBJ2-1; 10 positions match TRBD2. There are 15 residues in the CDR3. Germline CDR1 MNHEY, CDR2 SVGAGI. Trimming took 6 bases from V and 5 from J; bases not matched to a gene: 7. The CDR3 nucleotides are TGTGCCAGCAGGGGCCTAGCGGGGGCCAACAATGAGCAGTTCTTC. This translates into CASRGLAGANNEQFF.

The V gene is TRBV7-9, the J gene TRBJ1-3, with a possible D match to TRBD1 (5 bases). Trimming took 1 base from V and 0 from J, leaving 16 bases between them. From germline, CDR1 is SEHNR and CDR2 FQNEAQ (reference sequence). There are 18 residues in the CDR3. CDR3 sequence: CASSLDGSGPFSGNTIYF. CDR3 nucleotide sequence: TGTGCCAGCAGCTTAGATGGGTCAGGGCCCTTCTCTGGAAACACCATATATTTT.

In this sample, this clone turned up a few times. The CDR3 DNA follows: TGCAGCGTTGACTGGAGTAACTATGGCTACACCTTC. It specifies CSVDWSNYGYTF. The V gene is TRBV29-1, the J gene TRBJ1-2; D unresolved. CDR3 size: 12 residues. V was pared by 3 bases and J by 1 base, with 6 bases between. The germline gives CDR1 SQVTM, CDR2 ANQGSEA.

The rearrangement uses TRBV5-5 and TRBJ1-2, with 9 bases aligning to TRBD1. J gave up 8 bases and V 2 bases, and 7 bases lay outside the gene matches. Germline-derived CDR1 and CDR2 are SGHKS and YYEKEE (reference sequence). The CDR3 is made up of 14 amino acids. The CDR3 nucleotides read TGTGCCAGCAGCTTAATCGGACAGGGGAAGGGCTACACCTTC. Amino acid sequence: CASSLIGQGKGYTF.

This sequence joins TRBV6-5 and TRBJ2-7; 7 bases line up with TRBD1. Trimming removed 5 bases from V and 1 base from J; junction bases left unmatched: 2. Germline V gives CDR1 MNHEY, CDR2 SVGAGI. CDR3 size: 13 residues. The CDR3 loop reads CASSRTGSYEQYF. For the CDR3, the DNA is TGTGCCAGCAGTAGGACAGGTTCCTACGAGCAGTACTTC.

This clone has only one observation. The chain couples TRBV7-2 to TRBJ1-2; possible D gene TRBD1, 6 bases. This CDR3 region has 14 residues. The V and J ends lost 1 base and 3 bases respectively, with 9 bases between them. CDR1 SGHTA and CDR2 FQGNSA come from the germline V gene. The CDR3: CASSLGYRDYGYTF. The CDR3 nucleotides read TGTGCCAGCAGCTTAGGATACAGGGACTATGGCTACACCTTC. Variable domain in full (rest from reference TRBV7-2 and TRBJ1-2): GAGVSQSPSNKVTEKGKDVELRCDPISGHTALYWYRQSLGQGLEFLIYFQGNSAPDKSGLPSDRFSAERTGGSVSTLTIQRTQQEDSAVYLCASSLGYRDYGYTFGSGTRLTVV.

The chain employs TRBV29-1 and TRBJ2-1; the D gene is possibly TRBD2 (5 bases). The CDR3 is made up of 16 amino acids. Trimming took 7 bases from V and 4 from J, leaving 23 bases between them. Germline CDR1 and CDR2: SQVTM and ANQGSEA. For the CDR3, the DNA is TGCAGCGCCGAGGGCTCGACTAAGATCCGGTACAATGAGCAGTTCTTC. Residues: CSAEGSTKIRYNEQFF.

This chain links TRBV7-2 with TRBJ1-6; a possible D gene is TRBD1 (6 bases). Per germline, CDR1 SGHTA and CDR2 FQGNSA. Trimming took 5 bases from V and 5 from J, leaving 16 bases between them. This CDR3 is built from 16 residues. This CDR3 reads CASSPTGHQNNSPLHF. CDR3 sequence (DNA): TGTGCCAGCAGCCCTACGGGACACCAGAATAATTCACCCCTCCACTTT.

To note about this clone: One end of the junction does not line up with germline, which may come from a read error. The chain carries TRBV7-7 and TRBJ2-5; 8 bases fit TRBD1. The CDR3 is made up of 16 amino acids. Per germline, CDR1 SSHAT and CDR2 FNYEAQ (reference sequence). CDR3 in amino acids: CASSLVGRGPQETQYF. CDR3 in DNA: TGTGCTAGCAGCTTAGTCGGCAGGGGGCCCCAAGAGACCCAGTACTTC.

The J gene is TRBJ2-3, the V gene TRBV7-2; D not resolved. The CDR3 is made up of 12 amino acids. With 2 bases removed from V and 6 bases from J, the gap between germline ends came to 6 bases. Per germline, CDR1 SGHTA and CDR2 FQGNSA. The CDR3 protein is CASSLNGDTQYF. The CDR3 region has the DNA TGTGCCAGCAGCTTAAACGGTGATACGCAGTATTTT. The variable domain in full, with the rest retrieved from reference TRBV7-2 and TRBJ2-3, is GAGVSQSPSNKVTEKGKDVELRCDPISGHTALYWYRQSLGQGLEFLIYFQGNSAPDKSGLPSDRFSAERTGGSVSTLTIQRTQQEDSAVYLCASSLNGDTQYFGPGTRLTVL.

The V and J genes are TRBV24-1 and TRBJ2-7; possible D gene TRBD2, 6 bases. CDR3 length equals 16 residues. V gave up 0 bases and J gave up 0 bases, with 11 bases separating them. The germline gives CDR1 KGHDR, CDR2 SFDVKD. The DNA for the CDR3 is TGTGCCACCAGTGATTTGGTTAGCGGAAGCTCCTACGAGCAGTACGTC. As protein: CATSDLVSGSSYEQYV.

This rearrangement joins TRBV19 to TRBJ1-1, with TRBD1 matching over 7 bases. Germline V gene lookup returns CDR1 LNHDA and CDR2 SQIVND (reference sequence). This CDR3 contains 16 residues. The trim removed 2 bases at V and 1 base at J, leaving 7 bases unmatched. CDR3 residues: CASSIFTGTANTEAFF. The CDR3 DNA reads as TGTGCCAGTAGTATATTTACCGGGACAGCGAACACTGAAGCTTTCTTT. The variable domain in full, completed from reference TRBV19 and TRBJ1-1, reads DGGITQSPKYLFRKEGQNVTLSCEQNLNHDAMYWYRQDPGQGLRLIYYSQIVNDFQKGDIAEGYSVSREKKESFPLTVTSAQKNPTAFYLCASSIFTGTANTEAFFGQGTRLTVV.

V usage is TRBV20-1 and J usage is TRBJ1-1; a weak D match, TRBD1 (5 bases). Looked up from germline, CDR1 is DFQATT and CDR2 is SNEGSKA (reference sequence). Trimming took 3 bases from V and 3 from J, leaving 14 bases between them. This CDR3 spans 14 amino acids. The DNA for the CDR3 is TGCAGTGCTAGTTCGGGGGGAGGGTACACTGAAGCTTTCTTT. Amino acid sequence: CSASSGGGYTEAFF.

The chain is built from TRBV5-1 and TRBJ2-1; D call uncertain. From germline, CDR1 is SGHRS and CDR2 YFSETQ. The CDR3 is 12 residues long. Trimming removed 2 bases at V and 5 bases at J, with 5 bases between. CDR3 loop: CASSLENNEQFF. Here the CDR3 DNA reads TGCGCCAGCAGCTTAGAGAACAATGAGCAGTTCTTC.

The CDR3: CASSSPGGAFEQFF. The CDR3 bases are TGCGCCAGCAGCTCCCCCGGGGGGGCATTTGAGCAGTTCTTC. J is TRBJ2-1 and V is TRBV5-1; 8 bases align to TRBD2. Germline V gene data show CDR1 as SGHRS and CDR2 as YFSETQ. CDR3 length equals 14 residues. J was trimmed by 9 bases and V by 3 bases; bases with no gene match: 8.

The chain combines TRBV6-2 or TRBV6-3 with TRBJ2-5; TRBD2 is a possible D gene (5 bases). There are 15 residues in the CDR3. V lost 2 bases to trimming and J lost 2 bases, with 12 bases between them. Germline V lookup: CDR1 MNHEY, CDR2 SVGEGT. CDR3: CASSYTSSGQETQYF. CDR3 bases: TGTGCCAGCAGTTACACCTCCAGCGGACAAGAGACCCAGTACTTC.

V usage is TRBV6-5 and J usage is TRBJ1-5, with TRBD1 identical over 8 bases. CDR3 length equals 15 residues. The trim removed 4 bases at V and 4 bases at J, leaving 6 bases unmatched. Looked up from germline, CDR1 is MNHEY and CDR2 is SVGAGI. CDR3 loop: CASSSDRGPNQPQHF. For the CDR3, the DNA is TGTGCCAGCAGTTCCGACAGGGGTCCAAATCAGCCCCAGCATTTT.